Listed below are T cell receptor beta chains from one sample, sequenced in a study of OX40 agonist ivuxolimab in advanced cancers. Method: immunoSEQ multiplex PCR; TCRdb's copy keeps in-frame clones and lacks some. The table shows about 73,000 clones, with 85% to 90% occurring only once. This material consisted of CD4+ or CD8+ T cells sorted from blood, taken in a trial of the OX40 agonist ivuxolimab. Receptors were obtained from an adult with an advanced solid tumor such as melanoma, head and neck, liver or kidney cancer. Both conserved end residues are part of each CDR3. The order of the fields is J gene, CDR3 length, D gene, clone size, V gene, CDR3 protein, CDR3 DNA. D genes are given only for firm matches. Expanded clones get a size class; other rows say once, few or many, or leave the size out.

TRBJ2-5,15,TRBD1,.,TRBV7-7,CASSLNTGGEETQYF,TGTGCCAGCAGCTTAAATACAGGGGGAGAAGAGACCCAGTACTTC
TRBJ2-1,14,TRBD2,once,TRBV9,CASSVVLADNEQFF,TGTGCCAGCAGCGTAGTACTAGCGGACAATGAGCAGTTCTTC
TRBJ2-1,10,.,once,TRBV7-9,CASSDNEQFF,TGTGCCAGCAGCGACAATGAGCAGTTCTTC
TRBJ2-1,16,TRBD2,.,TRBV7-8,CASSLEAGGPVNEQFF,TGTGCCAGCAGCTTAGAAGCGGGAGGGCCGGTAAATGAGCAGTTCTTC
TRBJ2-3,14,TRBD2,.,TRBV28,CASRGLAIPDTQYF,TGTGCCAGCAGAGGACTAGCAATCCCAGATACGCAGTATTTT
TRBJ2-1,16,TRBD2,.,TRBV6-1,CASSDASGSPYNEQFF,TGTGCCAGCAGTGACGCTAGCGGGAGCCCCTACAATGAGCAGTTCTTC
TRBJ1-4,18,.,.,TRBV28,CASSPPPRAGITNEKLFF,TGTGCCAGCAGTCCACCACCCAGGGCCGGCATCACTAATGAAAAACTGTTTTTT
TRBJ2-7,15,.,.,TRBV29-1,CSVEDSKTSSYEQYF,TGCAGCGTTGAAGACAGCAAGACAAGCTCCTACGAGCAGTACTTC
TRBJ2-7,14,.,.,TRBV5-4,CASSYWTGAYEQYF,TGTGCCAGCAGTTATTGGACGGGAGCCTACGAGCAGTACTTC
TRBJ2-1,14,TRBD2,once,TRBV9,CASSVAGGGDEQFF,TGTGCCAGCAGCGTAGCGGGGGGAGGGGATGAGCAGTTCTTC
TRBJ2-1,15,TRBD2,.,TRBV7-9,CASSLLAGGFNEQFF,TGTGCCAGCAGCTTACTAGCGGGGGGCTTCAATGAGCAGTTCTTC
TRBJ2-1,12,.,.,TRBV27,CASRAGSNEQFF,TGTGCCAGCAGGGCGGGGAGCAATGAGCAGTTCTTC
TRBJ2-2,14,TRBD2,.,TRBV27,CASSSGLASGELFF,TGTGCCAGCAGCTCGGGACTAGCTAGCGGGGAGCTGTTTTTT
TRBJ2-6,15,.,.,TRBV7-8,CASSLASSGANVLTF,TGTGCCAGCAGCTTAGCGTCCTCTGGGGCCAACGTCCTGACTTTC
TRBJ2-3,15,TRBD2,.,TRBV27,CASSFGGGSTDTQYF,TGTGCCAGCAGTTTTGGCGGGGGGTCCACAGATACGCAGTATTTT
TRBJ2-1,12,.,.,TRBV7-9,CASSLLYNEQFF,TGTGCCAGCAGCTTACTTTACAATGAGCAGTTCTTC
TRBJ1-6,15,TRBD1,.,TRBV19,CASSFGQGANSPLHF,TGTGCCAGTAGTTTCGGACAGGGGGCTAATTCACCCCTCCACTTT
TRBJ1-5,14,.,.,TRBV28,CASSLLNSNQPQHF,TGTGCCAGCAGTTTATTAAATAGCAATCAGCCCCAGCATTTT
TRBJ2-1,15,TRBD1,.,TRBV6-1,CASTLRGQGWNEQFF,TGTGCCAGCACCCTACGGGGACAGGGTTGGAATGAGCAGTTCTTC
TRBJ1-5,16,TRBD1,.,TRBV4-1,CASSQGPTGEAKPQHF,TGCGCCAGCAGCCAAGGACCTACAGGGGAGGCTAAGCCCCAGCATTTT
TRBJ1-3,14,.,.,TRBV5-5,CASSTPSLLDTIYF,TGTGCCAGCAGCACACCGTCCTTGCTGGACACCATATATTTT
TRBJ2-7,13,.,.,TRBV5-1,CASRPDTLGEQYF,TGCGCCAGCAGGCCGGACACGCTTGGCGAGCAGTACTTC
TRBJ1-4,17,.,.,TRBV7-9,CASSKNGPFATNEKLFF,TGTGCCAGCAGCAAAAATGGGCCCTTTGCAACTAATGAAAAACTGTTTTTT
TRBJ1-2,12,.,.,TRBV7-9,CASSGLAYGYTF,TGTGCCAGCAGCGGCCTTGCCTATGGCTACACCTTC
TRBJ2-2,17,TRBD1,.,TRBV7-3,CASSSHKQGAGTGELFF,TGTGCCAGCAGCTCGCATAAACAGGGGGCTGGGACCGGGGAGCTGTTTTTT
TRBJ2-7,13,.,medium-sized,TRBV27,CASRMLNSYEQYF,TGTGCCAGCAGGATGCTAAACTCCTACGAGCAGTACTTC
TRBJ2-7,14,.,.,TRBV6-1,CASSDRLGSYEQYF,TGTGCCAGCAGTGATAGGCTGGGGAGCTACGAGCAGTACTTC
TRBJ1-3,15,.,.,TRBV9,CASSVAQASGNTIYF,TGTGCCAGCAGCGTAGCTCAGGCCTCTGGAAACACCATATATTTT
TRBJ2-3,15,.,.,TRBV5-1,CASSLVLAWSDTQYF,TGCGCCAGCAGCTTGGTCCTAGCTTGGTCCGATACGCAGTATTTT
TRBJ1-2,15,.,.,TRBV25-1,CASSEWSLGSALYTF,TGTGCCAGCAGTGAATGGTCACTCGGGAGTGCACTGTACACCTTC
TRBJ2-5,14,.,.,TRBV9,CASSVGQGRETQYF,TGTGCCAGCAGCGTAGGGCAGGGGAGGGAGACCCAGTACTTC
TRBJ1-1,13,TRBD1,.,TRBV30,CAWRGTGGLEAFF,TGTGCCTGGAGGGGAACAGGGGGCCTTGAAGCTTTCTTT
TRBJ1-3,16,.,.,TRBV14,CASSHYRGASGNTIYF,TGTGCCAGCAGCCATTACCGTGGGGCGTCTGGAAACACCATATATTTT
TRBJ1-5,14,.,few,TRBV6-1,CASRKGGEGQPQHF,TGTGCCAGCAGAAAAGGAGGGGAGGGGCAGCCCCAGCATTTT
TRBJ1-6,11,TRBD1,.,TRBV20-1,CSAREDRDRAF,TGCAGTGCTAGAGAAGACAGGGACCGCGCATTT
TRBJ1-1,17,TRBD1,.,TRBV7-9,CASRKDRDGQLNTEAFF,TGTGCCAGCAGAAAAGACAGGGACGGTCAGCTGAACACTGAAGCTTTCTTT
TRBJ1-2,15,TRBD1,.,TRBV12-5,CASGLGTGNFYGYTF,TGTGCTAGTGGTTTGGGGACAGGGAACTTCTATGGCTACACCTTC
TRBJ2-4,16,.,.,TRBV2,CASSEFRQAGGDIQYF,TGTGCCAGCAGTGAATTTCGACAGGCCGGCGGGGACATTCAGTACTTC
TRBJ1-5,16,.,.,TRBV19,CASSIRETDSNQPQHF,TGTGCCAGTAGTATTAGGGAGACGGATAGCAATCAGCCCCAGCATTTT
TRBJ1-1,12,.,.,TRBV7-9,CASSPTVTEAFF,TGTGCCAGCAGCCCCACCGTCACTGAAGCTTTCTTT
TRBJ2-2,14,.,.,TRBV19,CASMSRTYTGELFF,TGTGCCAGTATGAGCAGGACCTACACCGGGGAGCTGTTTTTT
TRBJ1-5,14,TRBD1,.,TRBV27,CASSPDRGNQSQHF,TGTGCCAGCAGTCCGGACAGGGGCAATCAGTCCCAGCATTTT
TRBJ2-7,18,TRBD2,.,TRBV4-1,CASSQFDSPSGGSYEQYF,TGCGCCAGCAGCCAATTTGACTCCCCTAGCGGGGGTTCCTACGAGCAGTACTTC
TRBJ2-5,15,TRBD2,.,TRBV5-1,CASRQSWDYHETQYF,TGCGCCAGCAGACAGAGTTGGGACTACCACGAGACCCAGTACTTC
TRBJ2-7,13,.,.,TRBV15,CATSVNRFYEQYF,TGTGCCACCTCGGTTAACAGATTCTACGAGCAGTACTTC
TRBJ2-3,14,.,.,TRBV27,CASSFISGIDTQYF,TGTGCCAGCAGTTTTATCAGTGGGATAGATACGCAGTATTTT
TRBJ1-5,14,TRBD1,.,TRBV19,CASQDRAFWQPQHF,TGTGCCAGCCAGGACAGGGCCTTTTGGCAGCCCCAGCATTTT
TRBJ2-7,13,.,.,TRBV7-9,CASSEEGTYEQYF,TGTGCCAGCAGCGAGGAGGGGACCTACGAGCAGTACTTC
TRBJ1-4,11,.,once,TRBV5-1,CASSYGEKLFF,TGCGCCAGCAGCTATGGGGAAAAACTGTTTTTT
TRBJ2-7,11,.,.,TRBV19,CASTDQIEQYF,TGTGCCAGTACCGACCAGATCGAGCAGTACTTC
TRBJ2-7,13,.,.,TRBV7-9,CASSSLSSYEQYF,TGTGCCAGCAGCTCATTGAGCTCCTACGAGCAGTACTTC
TRBJ2-5,14,TRBD2,.,TRBV9,CASSSPGGQETQYF,TGTGCCAGCAGCAGCCCCGGGGGGCAAGAGACCCAGTACTTC
TRBJ2-1,16,TRBD1,once,TRBV19,CASSPSTGGFYNEQFF,TGTGCCAGTAGTCCAAGCACAGGGGGGTTCTACAATGAGCAGTTCTTC
TRBJ2-1,16,TRBD1,.,TRBV9,CASSLTRTGSYNEQFF,TGTGCCAGCAGCCTTACCCGGACAGGTTCCTACAATGAGCAGTTCTTC
TRBJ2-7,15,.,.,TRBV15,CATSRDWGATYEQYF,TGTGCCACCAGCAGAGATTGGGGGGCAACCTACGAGCAGTACTTC
TRBJ2-3,17,TRBD2,.,TRBV9,CASSPDLSGGAGNTQYF,TGTGCCAGCAGCCCGGATCTTAGCGGGGGGGCCGGTAATACGCAGTATTTT